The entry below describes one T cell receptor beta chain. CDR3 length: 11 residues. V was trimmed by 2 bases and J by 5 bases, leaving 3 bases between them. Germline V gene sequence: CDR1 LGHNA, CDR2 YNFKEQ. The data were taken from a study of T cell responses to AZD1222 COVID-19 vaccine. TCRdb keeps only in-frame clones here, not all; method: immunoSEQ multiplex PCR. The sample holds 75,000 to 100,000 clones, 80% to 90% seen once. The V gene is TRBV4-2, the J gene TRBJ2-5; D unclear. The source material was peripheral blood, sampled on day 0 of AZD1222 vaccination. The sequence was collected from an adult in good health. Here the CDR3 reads CASSQLETQYF. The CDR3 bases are TGTGCCAGCAGCCAATTGGAGACCCAGTACTTC.